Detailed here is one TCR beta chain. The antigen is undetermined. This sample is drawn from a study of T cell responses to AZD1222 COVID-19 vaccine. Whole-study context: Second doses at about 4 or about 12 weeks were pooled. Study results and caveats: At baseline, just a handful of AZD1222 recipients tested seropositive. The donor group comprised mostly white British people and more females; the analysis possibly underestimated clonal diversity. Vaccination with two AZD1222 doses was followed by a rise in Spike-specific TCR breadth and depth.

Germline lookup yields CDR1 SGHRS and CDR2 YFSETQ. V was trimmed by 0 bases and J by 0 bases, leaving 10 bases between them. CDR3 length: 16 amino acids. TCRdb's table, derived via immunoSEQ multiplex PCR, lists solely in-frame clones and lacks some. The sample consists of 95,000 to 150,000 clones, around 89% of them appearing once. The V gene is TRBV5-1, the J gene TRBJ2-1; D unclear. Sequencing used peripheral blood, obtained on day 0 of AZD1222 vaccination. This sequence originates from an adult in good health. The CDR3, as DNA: TGCGCCAGCAGCTTGGGTGACTCCTTCTCCTACAATGAGCAGTTCTTC. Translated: CASSLGDSFSYNEQFF.